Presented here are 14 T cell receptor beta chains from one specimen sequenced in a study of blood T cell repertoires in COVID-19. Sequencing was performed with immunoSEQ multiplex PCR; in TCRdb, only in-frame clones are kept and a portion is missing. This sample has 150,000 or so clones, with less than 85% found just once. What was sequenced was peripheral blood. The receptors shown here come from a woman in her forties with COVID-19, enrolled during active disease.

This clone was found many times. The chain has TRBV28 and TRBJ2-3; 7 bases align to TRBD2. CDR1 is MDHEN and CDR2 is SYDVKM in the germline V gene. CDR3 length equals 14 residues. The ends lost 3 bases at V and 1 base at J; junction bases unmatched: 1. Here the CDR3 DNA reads TGTGCCAGCAGTTTTCTAGCGGGCACAGATACGCAGTATTTT. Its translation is CASSFLAGTDTQYF.

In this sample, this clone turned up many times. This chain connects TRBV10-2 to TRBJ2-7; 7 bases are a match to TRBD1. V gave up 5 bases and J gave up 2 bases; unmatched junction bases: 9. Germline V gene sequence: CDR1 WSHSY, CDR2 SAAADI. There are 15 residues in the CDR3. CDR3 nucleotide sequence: TGCGCCAGCAGTCCACGCAACAGGGGAGCCTACGAGCAGTACGTC. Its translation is CASSPRNRGAYEQYV.

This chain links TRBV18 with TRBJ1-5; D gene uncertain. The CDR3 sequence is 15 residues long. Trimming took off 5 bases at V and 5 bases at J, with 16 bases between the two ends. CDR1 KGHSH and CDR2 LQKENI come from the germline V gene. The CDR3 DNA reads TGTGCCAGCTCATTAGATCGTGCGGATTATCAGCCCCAGCATTTT. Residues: CASSLDRADYQPQHF.

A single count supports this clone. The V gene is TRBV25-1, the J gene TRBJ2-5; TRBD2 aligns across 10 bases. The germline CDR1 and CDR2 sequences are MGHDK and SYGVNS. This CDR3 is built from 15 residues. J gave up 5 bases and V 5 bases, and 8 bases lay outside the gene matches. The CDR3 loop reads CASSPALAGVETQYF. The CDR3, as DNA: TGTGCCAGCAGTCCAGCCCTAGCGGGAGTGGAGACCCAGTACTTC.

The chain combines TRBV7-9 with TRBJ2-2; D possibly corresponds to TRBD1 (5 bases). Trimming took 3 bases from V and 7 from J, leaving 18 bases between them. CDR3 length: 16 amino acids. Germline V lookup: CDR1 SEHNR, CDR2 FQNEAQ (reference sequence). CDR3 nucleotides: TGTGCCAGCAGCTTCCAGGACCTCTCAAGGGGCGGGGAGCTGTTTTTT. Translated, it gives CASSFQDLSRGGELFF. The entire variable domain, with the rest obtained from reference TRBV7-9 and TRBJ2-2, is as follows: DTGVSQNPRHKITKRGQNVTFRCDPISEHNRLYWYRQTLGQGPEFLTYFQNEAQLEKSRLLSDRFSAERPKGSFSTLEIQRTEQGDSAMYLCASSFQDLSRGGELFFGEGSRLTVL.

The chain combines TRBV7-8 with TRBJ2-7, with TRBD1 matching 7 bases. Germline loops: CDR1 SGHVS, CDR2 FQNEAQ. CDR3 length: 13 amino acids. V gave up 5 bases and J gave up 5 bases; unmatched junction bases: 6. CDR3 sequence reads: CASSRQGFHEQYV. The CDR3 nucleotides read TGTGCCAGCAGCCGACAGGGATTCCACGAGCAGTACGTC.

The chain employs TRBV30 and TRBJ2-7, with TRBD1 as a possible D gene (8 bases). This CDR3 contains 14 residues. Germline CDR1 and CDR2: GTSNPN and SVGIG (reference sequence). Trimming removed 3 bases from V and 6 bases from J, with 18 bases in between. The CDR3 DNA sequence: TGTGCCTGGAGAACTCGACAGGGGAGGGGCGAGCAGTACTTC. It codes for CAWRTRQGRGEQYF.

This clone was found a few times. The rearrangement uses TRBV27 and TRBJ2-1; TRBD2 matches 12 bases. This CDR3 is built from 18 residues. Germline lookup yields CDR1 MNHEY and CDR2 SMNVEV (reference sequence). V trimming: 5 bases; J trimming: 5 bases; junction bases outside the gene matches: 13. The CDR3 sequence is CASSRSSGRAVLDNEQFF. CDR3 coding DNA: TGTGCCAGCAGTAGATCTAGCGGGAGGGCCGTGCTGGACAATGAGCAGTTCTTC.

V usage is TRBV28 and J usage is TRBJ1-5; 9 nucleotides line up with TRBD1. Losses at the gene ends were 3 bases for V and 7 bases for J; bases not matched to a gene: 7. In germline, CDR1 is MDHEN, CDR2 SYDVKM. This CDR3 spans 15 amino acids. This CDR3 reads CASSFLGTGGQPQHF. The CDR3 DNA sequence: TGTGCCAGCAGTTTTTTGGGAACAGGGGGCCAGCCCCAGCATTTT.

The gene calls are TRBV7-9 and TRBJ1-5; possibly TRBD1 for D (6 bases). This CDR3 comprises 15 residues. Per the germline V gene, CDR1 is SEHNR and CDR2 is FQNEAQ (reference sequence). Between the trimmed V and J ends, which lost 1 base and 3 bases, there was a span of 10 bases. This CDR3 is CASSLGTADNQPQHF. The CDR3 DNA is TGTGCCAGCAGCTTAGGGACAGCTGACAATCAGCCCCAGCATTTT.

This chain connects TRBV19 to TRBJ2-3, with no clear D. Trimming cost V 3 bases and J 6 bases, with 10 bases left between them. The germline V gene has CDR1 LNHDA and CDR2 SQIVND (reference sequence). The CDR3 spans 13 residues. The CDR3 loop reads CASSMSYLDTQYF. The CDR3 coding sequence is TGTGCCAGTAGTATGTCATACTTGGATACGCAGTATTTT.

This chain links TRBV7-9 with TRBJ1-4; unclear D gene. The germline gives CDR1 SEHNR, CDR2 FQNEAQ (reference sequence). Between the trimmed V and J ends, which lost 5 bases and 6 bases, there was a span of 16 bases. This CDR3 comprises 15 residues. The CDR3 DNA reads TGTGCCAGCAGCCGAGGGCTTCAATGGGATGAAAAACTGTTTTTT. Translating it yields CASSRGLQWDEKLFF.

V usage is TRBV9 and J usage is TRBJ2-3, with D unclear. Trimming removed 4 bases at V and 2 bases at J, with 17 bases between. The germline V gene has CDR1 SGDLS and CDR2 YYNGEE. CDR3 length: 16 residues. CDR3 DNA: TGTGCCAGCAGCTCCCGGCCCGCAGGCCCCACAGATACGCAGTATTTT. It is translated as CASSSRPAGPTDTQYF.

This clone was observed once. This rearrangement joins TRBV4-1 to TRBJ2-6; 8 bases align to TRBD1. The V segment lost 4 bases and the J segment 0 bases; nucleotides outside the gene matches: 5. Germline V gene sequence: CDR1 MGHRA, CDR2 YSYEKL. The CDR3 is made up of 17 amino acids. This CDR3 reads CASSPTDRGSGANVLTF. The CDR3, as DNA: TGCGCCAGCAGCCCTACCGACAGGGGCTCTGGGGCCAACGTCCTGACTTTC.